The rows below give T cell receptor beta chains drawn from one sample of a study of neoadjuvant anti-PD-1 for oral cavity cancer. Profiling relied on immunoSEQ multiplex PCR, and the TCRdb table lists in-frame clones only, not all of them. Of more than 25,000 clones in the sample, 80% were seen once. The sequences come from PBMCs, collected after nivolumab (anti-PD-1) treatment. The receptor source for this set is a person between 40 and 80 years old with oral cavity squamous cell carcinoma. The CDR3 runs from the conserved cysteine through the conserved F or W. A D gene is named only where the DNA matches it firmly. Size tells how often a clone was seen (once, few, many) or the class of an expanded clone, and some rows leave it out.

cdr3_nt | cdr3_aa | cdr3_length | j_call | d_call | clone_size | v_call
TGTGCCAGCAGCTTGGGGCAGCGGGGGGTCCCAGATACGCAGTATTTT | CASSLGQRGVPDTQYF | 16 | TRBJ2-3 | TRBD2 | . | TRBV5-4
TGTGCCAGTAGTATCCCCGCTCGGGGCACCGGGGAGCTGTTTTTT | CASSIPARGTGELFF | 15 | TRBJ2-2 | . | . | TRBV19
TGTGCCAGCAGCCCAGCCCCGGGACAGGCTGTAGGGCACTTC | CASSPAPGQAVGHF | 14 | TRBJ2-7 | TRBD1 | . | TRBV5-5
TGTGCCAGCAGCTTAAGCGGGAGGCCTGGAAACACCATATATTTT | CASSLSGRPGNTIYF | 15 | TRBJ1-3 | . | once | TRBV7-9
TGCAGCGGGCTGGGGGGGATAAGGAACACTGAAGCTTTCTTT | CSGLGGIRNTEAFF | 14 | TRBJ1-1 | . | once | TRBV29-1
TGCAGCGTTCTTTATGGGGGAGGCTACACCTTC | CSVLYGGGYTF | 11 | TRBJ1-2 | . | . | TRBV29-1
TGCGCCAGCAGAAGGGAGCCTGGAAACACCATATATTTT | CASRREPGNTIYF | 13 | TRBJ1-3 | . | . | TRBV5-1
TGTGCCAGCAGCCGAGAGGCAGGGGGCAGTAATCAGCCCCAGCATTTT | CASSREAGGSNQPQHF | 16 | TRBJ1-5 | TRBD1 | . | TRBV7-8
TGCGCCAGCAGTGAGTCGAGATTTGGGAGCACTGAAGCTTTCTTT | CASSESRFGSTEAFF | 15 | TRBJ1-1 | . | . | TRBV10-1
TGCGCCAGCAGCTTGGGGTTGACAGGGGCGTACAATGAGCAGTTCTTC | CASSLGLTGAYNEQFF | 16 | TRBJ2-1 | TRBD1 | . | TRBV5-1
TGTGCCAGCAGCTTGAGCTCCTATAATTCACCCCTCCACTTT | CASSLSSYNSPLHF | 14 | TRBJ1-6 | . | . | TRBV5-4
TGCGCCAGCAGCTACGACACAGATACGCAGTATTTT | CASSYDTDTQYF | 12 | TRBJ2-3 | . | once | TRBV5-1
TGTGCCAGCAGTTTCGGACAGGCCAACACTGAAGCTTTCTTT | CASSFGQANTEAFF | 14 | TRBJ1-1 | TRBD1 | . | TRBV27
TGTGCCACCAGCAGAGATCAGCTAGAGAAATTCAATGAGCAGTTCTTC | CATSRDQLEKFNEQFF | 16 | TRBJ2-1 | . | . | TRBV15
TGTGCCAGCAGCTCCCCCGGGACAGAGAGCTATTCACCCCTCCACTTT | CASSSPGTESYSPLHF | 16 | TRBJ1-6 | TRBD1 | few | TRBV5-4
TGTGCCAGCGTTGGTCAGGGACAGAAAGAGACCCAGTACTTC | CASVGQGQKETQYF | 14 | TRBJ2-5 | TRBD1 | . | TRBV6-5
TGTGCCAGCAGCTCTAGAGTGGGGACAGGGGAAGAGACCCAGTACTTC | CASSSRVGTGEETQYF | 16 | TRBJ2-5 | TRBD1 | once | TRBV11-2
TGTGCCAGCAGCTTCAGGTCTTCGTATCAGTACGAGCAGTACTTC | CASSFRSSYQYEQYF | 15 | TRBJ2-7 | . | . | TRBV7-8
TGTGCCAGCAGTTACTTGACGACAGGGCCCCCCTACGAGCAGTACTTC | CASSYLTTGPPYEQYF | 16 | TRBJ2-7 | TRBD1 | . | TRBV6-5
TGTGCCAGCTCACCACGTGACGAGGGGAACTATGGCTACACCTTC | CASSPRDEGNYGYTF | 15 | TRBJ1-2 | . | . | TRBV18
TGTGCCAGCAGCTTAGGACAGGGGGCCCCAGATACGCAGTATTTT | CASSLGQGAPDTQYF | 15 | TRBJ2-3 | TRBD1 | . | TRBV11-2
TGTGCCACCAGCAGAGAAGGGTCCAGGGTCGGTCAGCCCCAGCATTTT | CATSREGSRVGQPQHF | 16 | TRBJ1-5 | . | . | TRBV15
TGTGCCAGCAGTTACTCGACCTCAGGGCTGAATCAGCCCCAGCATTTT | CASSYSTSGLNQPQHF | 16 | TRBJ1-5 | . | . | TRBV6-5
TGTGCCAGCAGCCTCCAGGCCCCGAGAGCGGGGGGGTACACCGGGGAGCTGTTTTTT | CASSLQAPRAGGYTGELFF | 19 | TRBJ2-2 | TRBD2 | . | TRBV4-2
TGTGCCAGCAGTACCAGGGGAGCCCCAGGCTTCCACTTC | CASSTRGAPGFHF | 13 | TRBJ2-5 | . | . | TRBV6-5
TGTGCCAGCAGCCTACGGGACGGGAACACCGGGGAGCTGTTTTTT | CASSLRDGNTGELFF | 15 | TRBJ2-2 | . | . | TRBV7-9
TGCGCCAGCAGCCCAAATGGCAGACAAGAGACCCAGTACTTC | CASSPNGRQETQYF | 14 | TRBJ2-5 | . | . | TRBV5-1
TGTGCCACCAGCAGAGCTATCTCCTACGAGCAGTACTTC | CATSRAISYEQYF | 13 | TRBJ2-7 | . | once | TRBV15
TGTGCCAGCAGTTACTCGGGTCGACAGGGAGGCTACACCTTC | CASSYSGRQGGYTF | 14 | TRBJ1-2 | TRBD1 | . | TRBV6-5
TGTGCCAGCAGCCAGCAGTCCGGGGAAAGTTCACCCCTCCACTTT | CASSQQSGESSPLHF | 15 | TRBJ1-6 | . | . | TRBV6-6
TGTGCCAGCAGTTCGGGACAGGGGAACACTGAAGCTTTCTTT | CASSSGQGNTEAFF | 14 | TRBJ1-1 | TRBD1 | . | TRBV28
TGTGCCAGCAGTTTATCCGAGACAGGGCTGACACCGTACTTC | CASSLSETGLTPYF | 14 | TRBJ2-7 | TRBD1 | . | TRBV28
TGTGCCAGCAGGGCAGGGGTTTACGGTTCCTACGAGCAGTACTTC | CASRAGVYGSYEQYF | 15 | TRBJ2-7 | . | . | TRBV27
TGTGCCAGCAGCTTAGAGATAGGTTATAATTCACCCCTCCACTTT | CASSLEIGYNSPLHF | 15 | TRBJ1-6 | . | . | TRBV11-2
TGTGCCAGCAGCTCAACGACGTCCCAGCCGGGTGCGCAGTATTTT | CASSSTTSQPGAQYF | 15 | TRBJ2-3 | . | once | TRBV11-3
TGTGCCAGCAGCAAACGACAGGGGTGGCAAGAGACCCAGTACTTC | CASSKRQGWQETQYF | 15 | TRBJ2-5 | TRBD1 | . | TRBV9
TGTGCCAGTTCCCGGGACAGGGGCGGCTACACCTTC | CASSRDRGGYTF | 12 | TRBJ1-2 | TRBD1 | . | TRBV19
TGTGCCAGCAGTAAGGACAGGAGCTACTACGAGCAGTACTTC | CASSKDRSYYEQYF | 14 | TRBJ2-7 | TRBD1 | . | TRBV6-5
TGTGCCAGCAGCCGAACGCTAGCGGGTAACACCGGGGAGCTGTTTTTT | CASSRTLAGNTGELFF | 16 | TRBJ2-2 | TRBD2 | . | TRBV5-4
TGCGCCAGCAGTGAGCCCTCGAAGGTCCGGGGGGGCCAAGAGACCCAGTACTTC | CASSEPSKVRGGQETQYF | 18 | TRBJ2-5 | TRBD2 | . | TRBV10-2
TGTGCCAGCAGGGACAGGGAGTTTACAAATACCCGAGATTCACCCCTCCACTTT | CASRDREFTNTRDSPLHF | 18 | TRBJ1-6 | TRBD1 | . | TRBV2
TGCGCCAGCAGCACTCGACGGTCCAAGAGCTCTGGAAACACCATATATTTT | CASSTRRSKSSGNTIYF | 17 | TRBJ1-3 | . | once | TRBV4-3
TGTGCCAGCAGCTTAAGAGGGGGGCCTACCTACGAGCAGTACTTC | CASSLRGGPTYEQYF | 15 | TRBJ2-7 | . | . | TRBV11-2
TGTGCCAGCAGCATGGACCGAGACACTGAAGCTTTCTTT | CASSMDRDTEAFF | 13 | TRBJ1-1 | . | . | TRBV5-4
TGCGCCAGCAGTGAGTCCGTCCGCAGGCTAAGCTCCTATAATTCACCCCTCCACTTT | CASSESVRRLSSYNSPLHF | 19 | TRBJ1-6 | . | . | TRBV10-2
TGTGCCAGCAGCGCCCCAAGTGGAAGTAACACCGGGGAGCTGTTTTTT | CASSAPSGSNTGELFF | 16 | TRBJ2-2 | . | few | TRBV5-5
TGTGCCAGCAGCGTAGATGGGACAGGCCCCTACGAGCAGTACTTC | CASSVDGTGPYEQYF | 15 | TRBJ2-7 | TRBD1 | . | TRBV9
TGTGCCATCAGCGACGCGTTCACTAGTTGGAGGCCCGGGGAGCTGTTTTTT | CAISDAFTSWRPGELFF | 17 | TRBJ2-2 | . | . | TRBV10-3
TGTGCCAGCAGCCTAGGTTGGGCCCGGAGAGAGACCCAGTACTTC | CASSLGWARRETQYF | 15 | TRBJ2-5 | . | . | TRBV7-9
TGTGCCAGCTCGACGGAGTATAATTCACCCCTCCACTTT | CASSTEYNSPLHF | 13 | TRBJ1-6 | . | once | TRBV19
TGTGCCAGCAGCTTAGAGGGGACATACAATGAGCAGTTCTTC | CASSLEGTYNEQFF | 14 | TRBJ2-1 | . | . | TRBV11-2
TGTGCCAGCAGCTCCCCAGGGAGGGAGCAGTACTTC | CASSSPGREQYF | 12 | TRBJ2-7 | . | . | TRBV7-2
TGTGCCAGCAGCTTGGACAGAAACACTGAAGCTTTCTTT | CASSLDRNTEAFF | 13 | TRBJ1-1 | . | . | TRBV5-4
TGTGCCAGCACCCGCGGGACAGGGGACGGCTACACCTTC | CASTRGTGDGYTF | 13 | TRBJ1-2 | TRBD1 | . | TRBV25-1
TGTGCCAGCGGACAGGGGGGATATGGCTACACCTTC | CASGQGGYGYTF | 12 | TRBJ1-2 | TRBD1 | . | TRBV13
TGTGCCAGCAGCGTTAGGGTAGGAGAAAAACTGTTTTTT | CASSVRVGEKLFF | 13 | TRBJ1-4 | . | . | TRBV9
TGTGCCAGCAGCGGGCCAGGGAGCTCCTACGAGCAGTACTTC | CASSGPGSSYEQYF | 14 | TRBJ2-7 | . | . | TRBV9
TGCAGCGTTGAATCGGGGAACACTGAAGCTTTCTTT | CSVESGNTEAFF | 12 | TRBJ1-1 | . | . | TRBV29-1
TGTGCCAGCAGCTCATCCGGGACAGGGGACGAGCAGTACTTC | CASSSSGTGDEQYF | 14 | TRBJ2-7 | TRBD1 | . | TRBV7-2